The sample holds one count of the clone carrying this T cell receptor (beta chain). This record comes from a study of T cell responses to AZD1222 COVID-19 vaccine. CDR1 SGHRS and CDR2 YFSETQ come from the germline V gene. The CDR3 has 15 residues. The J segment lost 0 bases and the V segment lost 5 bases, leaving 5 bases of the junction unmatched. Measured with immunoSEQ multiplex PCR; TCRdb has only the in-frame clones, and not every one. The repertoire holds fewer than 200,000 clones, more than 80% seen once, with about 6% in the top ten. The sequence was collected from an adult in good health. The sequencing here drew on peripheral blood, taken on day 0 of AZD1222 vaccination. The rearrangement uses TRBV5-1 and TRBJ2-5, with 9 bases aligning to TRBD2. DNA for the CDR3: TGCGCCAGCAGGGCACTAGCGGGTAACCAAGAGACCCAGTACTTC. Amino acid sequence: CASRALAGNQETQYF.